Each of the 19 T cell receptor beta chains below was sequenced from the same sample in a study of T cell responses to AZD1222 COVID-19 vaccine. Data came from immunoSEQ multiplex PCR; TCRdb stores just in-frame clones and leaves some out. Seen here are tens of thousands of clones, roughly 80% observed once, and the top ten hold about 26%. The input for sequencing was peripheral blood, taken 28 days after the second dose of the MenACWY control vaccine. These receptor sequences come from an adult who received the MenACWY meningococcal vaccine as a control.

The chain combines TRBV6-6 with TRBJ1-1; 7 bases are shared with TRBD1. Per germline, CDR1 MNHNY and CDR2 SVGAGI (reference sequence). Trimming took 2 bases from V and 4 from J; bases not matched to a gene: 10. CDR3 length: 16 residues. As DNA, the CDR3 is TGTGCCAGCAGTTACGATTCCCGGGCAGGGGGCACTGAAGCTTTCTTT. As protein: CASSYDSRAGGTEAFF.

CDR3 sequence (DNA): TGTGCCAGCTCACCACCAGCCGAGCAGTACTTC. It yields the protein CASSPPAEQYF. The chain has TRBV18 and TRBJ2-7; D uncertain. This CDR3 region has 11 residues. The germline V gene has CDR1 KGHSH and CDR2 LQKENI. V lost 0 bases and J lost 6, with 3 bases in between. Based on the CDR3 plus reference TRBV18 and TRBJ2-7, the full variable domain is NAGVMQNPRHLVRRRGQEARLRCSPMKGHSHVYWYRQLPEEGLKFMVYLQKENIIDESGMPKERFSAEFPKEGPSILRIQQVVRGDSAAYFCASSPPAEQYFGPGTRLTVT.

The rearrangement links TRBV6-2 or TRBV6-3 to TRBJ1-2, with D unclear. This CDR3 is 17 amino acids long. Germline V gene data show CDR1 as MNHEY and CDR2 as SVGEGT. With 6 bases removed from V and 2 bases from J, the gap between germline ends came to 22 bases. The CDR3: CASSQGPRPGANYGYTF. The CDR3 nucleotides read TGTGCCAGCAGCCAAGGGCCGCGACCTGGAGCGAACTATGGCTACACCTTC.

The chain joins TRBV5-4 to TRBJ1-1; D remains unclear. V lost 0 bases and J lost 1, with 10 bases in between. This CDR3 spans 15 amino acids. Germline V lookup: CDR1 SGHNT, CDR2 YYREEE (reference sequence). CDR3 amino acids: CASSLVKGQNTEAFF. CDR3 coding DNA: TGTGCCAGCAGCTTGGTTAAAGGGCAGAACACTGAAGCTTTCTTT.

In regard to this clone: Other DNA sequences of this sample code for an identical CDR3. The CDR3 DNA reads as TGTGCCAGCAGCTTAGCTCGGGGGGGCGAGCAGTACTTC. Translation: CASSLARGGEQYF. V usage is TRBV7-2 and J usage is TRBJ2-7, with TRBD2 matching 8 bases. CDR3 length: 13 residues. Germline assignment: CDR1 SGHTA and CDR2 FQGNSA. V trimming: 0 bases; J trimming: 6 bases; junction bases outside the gene matches: 1.

This rearrangement joins TRBV7-2 to TRBJ2-3; TRBD1 matches 11 bases. This CDR3 region has 17 residues. With V trimmed by 2 bases and J by 3 bases, 7 bases remained unmatched. Germline V gene data show CDR1 as SGHTA and CDR2 as FQGNSA. The CDR3 protein is CASSLKVGTGGTDTQYF. DNA for the CDR3: TGTGCCAGCAGCTTAAAAGTAGGGACAGGGGGAACAGATACGCAGTATTTT.

The chain couples TRBV21-1 to TRBJ1-5. TRBV21-1 is labeled a pseudogene. The CDR3 totals 17 residues. CDR3 sequence reads: CASSKGMSGKIYQPQHF. CDR3 bases: TGTGCCAGCAGCAAAGGAATGTCCGGGAAAATCTATCAGCCCCAGCATTTT.

The rearrangement links TRBV5-1 to TRBJ2-5, with D hard to call. This CDR3 has 15 residues. Between the trimmed V and J ends, which lost 4 bases and 2 bases, there was a span of 15 bases. The germline gives CDR1 SGHRS, CDR2 YFSETQ. CDR3 region: CASSTGLSGQETQYF. CDR3 coding DNA: TGCGCCAGCAGCACGGGTCTCTCGGGTCAAGAGACCCAGTACTTC.

The rearrangement uses TRBV4-1 and TRBJ2-1, with TRBD2 as a possible D gene (5 bases). CDR1 MGHRA and CDR2 YSYEKL come from the germline V gene. V shed 1 base and J shed 6 bases, with 10 bases lying between them. This CDR3 contains 14 residues. CDR3 DNA: TGCGCCAGCAGCCAAGGTGCGGGCCCCAATGAGCAGTTCTTC. This encodes CASSQGAGPNEQFF.

The chain carries TRBV2 and TRBJ1-1; D not certain. Trimming shortened V by 4 bases and J by 4 bases, and 10 bases separated the two germline ends. The length of the CDR3 is 13 residues. Germline CDR1 is SNHLY and CDR2 is FYNNEI. Here the CDR3 reads CASSAEGGTEAFF. The CDR3 DNA reads as TGTGCCAGCAGTGCGGAGGGAGGCACTGAAGCTTTCTTT.

The chain couples TRBV25-1 to TRBJ1-6, with 7 positions matching TRBD1. Germline CDR1 reads MGHDK; CDR2 reads SYGVNS. The CDR3 length is 14 residues. The junction had 5 bases not matched to a gene; V was cut back by 3 bases and J by 9 bases. The CDR3 DNA reads TGTGCCAGCAGTGAGTGGGACAGCTTTTCACCCCTCCACTTT. The encoded protein is CASSEWDSFSPLHF.

This chain connects TRBV5-1 to TRBJ2-2; D tentatively reads TRBD1 or TRBD2 (5 bases each). Germline V gives CDR1 SGHRS, CDR2 YFSETQ. V was trimmed by 5 bases and J by 3 bases, leaving 11 bases between them. The CDR3 is made up of 14 amino acids. In DNA form, the CDR3 reads TGCGCCAGCAGGTCCGGGACGGACACCGGGGAGCTGTTTTTT. This sequence encodes CASRSGTDTGELFF.

The CDR3 sequence is CATSRDLGQGYEQYF. CDR3 in DNA: TGTGCCACCAGCAGAGATTTAGGGCAGGGTTACGAGCAGTACTTC. The gene calls are TRBV15 and TRBJ2-7, with D tentatively TRBD1 (5 bases). This CDR3 has 15 residues. Germline V gives CDR1 LNHNV, CDR2 YYDKDF (reference sequence). Trimming stripped 0 bases from V and 4 bases from J, with 13 bases between.

This clone was seen a few times. The rearrangement links TRBV14 to TRBJ2-3; a weak D match, TRBD2 (6 bases). CDR3 length: 14 amino acids. The V gene's germline CDR1 is SGHDN and CDR2 FVKESK. V lost 4 bases and J lost 1, with 9 bases in between. The CDR3 DNA follows: TGTGCCAGCAGCCCCCCGGGGGGCACAGATACGCAGTATTTT. Its protein product is CASSPPGGTDTQYF.

V and J are TRBV28 and TRBJ2-7; 7 bases are shared with TRBD1. V gave up 7 bases and J gave up 2 bases; unmatched junction bases: 5. CDR1 and CDR2 (germline): MDHEN, SYDVKM. The CDR3 contains 13 residues. The CDR3 sequence is CASTMGQPYEQYF. DNA of the CDR3: TGTGCCAGCACCATGGGACAGCCCTACGAGCAGTACTTC.

This chain uses TRBV2 with TRBJ1-1; 9 bases line up with TRBD1. Germline-derived CDR1 and CDR2 are SNHLY and FYNNEI. The junction had 9 bases not matched to a gene; V was cut back by 1 base and J by 6 bases. The CDR3 runs 16 residues. This CDR3 is CASSEEKPRQGAEAFF. The CDR3, as DNA: TGTGCCAGCAGTGAAGAGAAACCGAGACAGGGGGCTGAAGCTTTCTTT.

This rearrangement joins TRBV7-9 to TRBJ2-5, with D unclear. Germline V gene data show CDR1 as SEHNR and CDR2 as FQNEAQ (reference sequence). The V end was cut by 1 base, the J end by 5 bases, with 5 bases between. This CDR3 comprises 12 residues. The CDR3 reads CASSLVGETQYF. For the CDR3, the DNA is TGTGCCAGCAGCTTAGTGGGGGAGACCCAGTACTTC.

The chain has TRBV19 and TRBJ2-1; 10 bases are a match to TRBD1. The J segment lost 0 bases and the V segment lost 1 base, leaving 12 bases of the junction unmatched. The CDR3 has 20 amino acids. Germline V gene sequence: CDR1 LNHDA, CDR2 SQIVND (reference sequence). CDR3 nucleotides: TGTGCCAGTAGTATAGCCGGGACAGGGGCCTCCTTAAGCTCCTACAATGAGCAGTTCTTC. Protein sequence: CASSIAGTGASLSSYNEQFF.

The V and J genes are TRBV11-2 and TRBJ2-1; TRBD2 is a possible D gene (6 bases). The germline V and J ends were trimmed by 2 bases and 6 bases, with 14 bases remaining between them. CDR1 and CDR2 from the germline V gene are SGHAT and FQNNGV. The CDR3 has 15 amino acids. CDR3 loop: CASSLSGGNGNEQFF. The CDR3 region has the DNA TGTGCCAGCAGCTTATCTGGCGGGAACGGCAATGAGCAGTTCTTC.